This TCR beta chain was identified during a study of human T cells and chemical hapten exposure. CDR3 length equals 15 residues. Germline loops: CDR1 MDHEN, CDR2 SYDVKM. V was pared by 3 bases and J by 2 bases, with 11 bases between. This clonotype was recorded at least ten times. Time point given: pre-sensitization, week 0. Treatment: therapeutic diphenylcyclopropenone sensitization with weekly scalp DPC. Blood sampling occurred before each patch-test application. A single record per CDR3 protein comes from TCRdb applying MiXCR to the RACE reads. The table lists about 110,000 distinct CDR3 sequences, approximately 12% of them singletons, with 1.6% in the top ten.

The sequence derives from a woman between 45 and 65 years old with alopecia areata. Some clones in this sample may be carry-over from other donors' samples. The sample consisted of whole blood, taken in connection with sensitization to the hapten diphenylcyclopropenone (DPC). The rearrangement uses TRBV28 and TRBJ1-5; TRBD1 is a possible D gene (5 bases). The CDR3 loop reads CASSFAGVGNQPQHF. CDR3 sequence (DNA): TGTGCCAGCAGTTTTGCGGGGGTTGGCAATCAGCCCCAGCATTTT. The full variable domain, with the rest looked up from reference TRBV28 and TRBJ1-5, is DVKVTQSSRYLVKRTGEKVFLECVQDMDHENMFWYRQDPGLGLRLIYFSYDVKMKEKGDIPEGYSVSREKKERFSLILESASTNQTSMYLCASSFAGVGNQPQHFGDGTRLSIL.